A single T cell receptor beta chain is shown here with its context. The antigen remains undetermined. The CDR3 consists of 16 residues. V lost 1 base to trimming and J lost 4 bases; unmatched junction nucleotides: 6. Germline CDR1 SGHTA, CDR2 FQGNSA. This entry is derived from a study of vaccination and CD4 T cells after COVID-19. Study background: The study enrolled six male and four female convalescents, two of whom were Hispanic. Investigators stimulated cells with overlapping spike peptides drawn from SARS-CoV-2, HCoV-NL63, HCoV-OC43 and HCoV-229E. With a range of 35 to 161, the median interval from diagnosis to drawing post-COVID samples was 85 to 120 days.

Scientists ran DNA taken from cultured CD4+ T cells through the Oncomine TCR Beta short-read assay for sequencing. TCRdb re-derived calls from the PCR reads in MiXCR, one entry per CDR3 protein. The data show 23,000 or so distinct CDR3 sequences, 67% seen once. Indicated treatment: approximately 9-day PBMC culture with coronavirus spike peptide pools or control peptides (ViraFEST assay). In the ViraFEST assay, peptide-pool expansion preceded TCR sequencing of expanded clonotypes. This sequence joins TRBV7-2 and TRBJ2-5; TRBD2 aligns across 10 bases. This TCR was sampled from a human donor who received a COVID-19 vaccine. Sequenced material: CD4+ T cells from blood, cultured in vitro, taken after SARS-CoV-2 vaccination. The CDR3 region is CASSLGSGGLRETQYF. CDR3 DNA: TGTGCCAGCAGCTTAGGTAGCGGGGGGCTCCGAGAGACCCAGTACTTC.